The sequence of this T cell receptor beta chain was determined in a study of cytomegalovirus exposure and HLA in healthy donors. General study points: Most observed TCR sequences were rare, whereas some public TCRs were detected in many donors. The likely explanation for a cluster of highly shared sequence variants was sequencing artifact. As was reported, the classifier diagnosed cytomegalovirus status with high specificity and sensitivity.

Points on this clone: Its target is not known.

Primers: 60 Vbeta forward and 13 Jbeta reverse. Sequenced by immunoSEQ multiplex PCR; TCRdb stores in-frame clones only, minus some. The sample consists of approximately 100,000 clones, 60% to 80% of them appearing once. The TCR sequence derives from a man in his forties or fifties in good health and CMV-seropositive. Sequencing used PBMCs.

CDR3 sequence (DNA): TGTGCCAGCAGCCCCCTAGGACAGGGTGGAGGGACCCAGCATTTT. Its protein is CASSPLGQGGGTQHF. The chain couples TRBV5-5 to TRBJ1-5, with TRBD1 matching 8 bases. The CDR3 consists of 15 residues. The V and J ends lost 4 bases and 11 bases, in that order; junction bases with no gene match: 14. The germline CDR1 and CDR2 sequences are SGHKS and YYEKEE (reference sequence).